The 9 T cell receptor beta chains listed next were all sequenced from one sample in a study of OX40 agonist ivuxolimab in advanced cancers. The method was immunoSEQ multiplex PCR; TCRdb's version includes in-frame clones alone and lacks a portion of them. The table shows tens of thousands of clones, with about 87% occurring only once. The source material was CD4+ or CD8+ T cells sorted from blood, sampled in a trial of the OX40 agonist ivuxolimab. The receptors come from an adult with an advanced solid tumor such as melanoma, head and neck, liver or kidney cancer.

The chain combines TRBV29-1 with TRBJ2-5, with TRBD2 matching 9 bases. Germline trimming cut 4 bases from V and 2 bases from J; bases unmatched to any gene: 5. The CDR3 sequence is 14 residues long. Germline CDR1 and CDR2: SQVTM and ANQGSEA. This CDR3 reads CSVGVAGGQETQYF. CDR3 DNA sequence: TGCAGCGTTGGCGTGGCGGGGGGGCAAGAGACCCAGTACTTC.

This chain joins TRBV9 and TRBJ2-7; 9 bases are a match to TRBD1. Germline V gene sequence: CDR1 SGDLS, CDR2 YYNGEE. With 4 bases clipped from V and 1 base from J, the junction kept 6 bases outside the gene matches. The CDR3 is made up of 15 amino acids. CDR3 in amino acids: CASSSWTGASYEQYF. As DNA, the CDR3 is TGTGCCAGCAGCAGCTGGACAGGGGCATCCTACGAGCAGTACTTC.

The chain couples TRBV13 to TRBJ2-3; D call uncertain. Germline V lookup: CDR1 PRHDT, CDR2 FYEKMQ (reference sequence). The CDR3 contains 10 residues. V was pared by 1 base and J by 7 bases, with 0 bases between. CDR3: CASSLDTQYF. CDR3 in DNA: TGTGCCAGCAGCTTAGATACGCAGTATTTT. The full variable domain, with the rest looked up from reference TRBV13 and TRBJ2-3, is AAGVIQSPRHLIKEKRETATLKCYPIPRHDTVYWYQQGPGQDPQFLISFYEKMQSDKGSIPDRFSAQQFSDYHSELNMSSLELGDSALYFCASSLDTQYFGPGTRLTVL.

The chain is built from TRBV5-1 and TRBJ2-1, with TRBD2 as a possible D gene (5 bases). Trimming removed 0 bases at V and 7 bases at J, with 5 bases between. Per germline, CDR1 SGHRS and CDR2 YFSETQ. The CDR3 has 12 residues. The CDR3 nucleotides are TGCGCCAGCAGCTTGGGAGGGAATGAGCAGTTCTTC. Translation: CASSLGGNEQFF.

The chain uses TRBV13 and TRBJ2-5; 12 positions match TRBD2. The CDR3 length is 16 residues. CDR1 is PRHDT, CDR2 FYEKMQ, per germline (reference sequence). After removal of 4 bases from V and 5 bases from J, the junction contained 8 bases not matched to a gene. The CDR3 DNA reads as TGTGCCAGCAGCTCCCGACTAGCGGGGGTCGTGGAGACCCAGTACTTC. It yields the protein CASSSRLAGVVETQYF.

The J gene is TRBJ2-5, the V gene TRBV2, with D tentatively TRBD1 or TRBD2 (5 bases each). The CDR3 is 15 residues long. The V gene's germline CDR1 is SNHLY and CDR2 FYNNEI. V was clipped by 7 bases and J by 2 bases, with 17 bases between them. The CDR3 DNA is TGTGCCAGCACTCGGGGACCTCCCGCTCAAGAGACCCAGTACTTC. Its protein product is CASTRGPPAQETQYF.

The genes are TRBV4-1 and TRBJ1-2; D remains unclear. This CDR3 is built from 14 residues. The V end lost 0 bases, the J end lost 8 bases, and 13 bases lay between the germline ends. In germline, CDR1 is MGHRA, CDR2 YSYEKL. The CDR3 spells CASSQDEQTWGYTF. The DNA of the CDR3 is TGCGCCAGCAGCCAAGATGAGCAGACCTGGGGCTACACCTTC.

The gene calls are TRBV14 and TRBJ2-3; D is undetermined. There are 15 residues in the CDR3. V lost 0 bases and J 3 bases, leaving 10 bases between the germline ends. Germline V CDR1 and CDR2: SGHDN, FVKESK. The CDR3 protein is CASSQDQPITDTQYF. CDR3 in DNA: TGTGCCAGCAGCCAAGATCAACCAATTACAGATACGCAGTATTTT.

The CDR3 region is CASSQAGLAGDEQYF. DNA for the CDR3: TGTGCCAGCAGCCAAGCCGGACTAGCGGGGGATGAGCAGTACTTC. The chain employs TRBV4-2 and TRBJ2-7; 13 bases are shared with TRBD2. The V gene end was trimmed by 1 base and the J gene end by 7 bases; junction bases not matched to a gene: 4. Germline V gene sequence: CDR1 LGHNA, CDR2 YNFKEQ. The CDR3 has 15 amino acids.